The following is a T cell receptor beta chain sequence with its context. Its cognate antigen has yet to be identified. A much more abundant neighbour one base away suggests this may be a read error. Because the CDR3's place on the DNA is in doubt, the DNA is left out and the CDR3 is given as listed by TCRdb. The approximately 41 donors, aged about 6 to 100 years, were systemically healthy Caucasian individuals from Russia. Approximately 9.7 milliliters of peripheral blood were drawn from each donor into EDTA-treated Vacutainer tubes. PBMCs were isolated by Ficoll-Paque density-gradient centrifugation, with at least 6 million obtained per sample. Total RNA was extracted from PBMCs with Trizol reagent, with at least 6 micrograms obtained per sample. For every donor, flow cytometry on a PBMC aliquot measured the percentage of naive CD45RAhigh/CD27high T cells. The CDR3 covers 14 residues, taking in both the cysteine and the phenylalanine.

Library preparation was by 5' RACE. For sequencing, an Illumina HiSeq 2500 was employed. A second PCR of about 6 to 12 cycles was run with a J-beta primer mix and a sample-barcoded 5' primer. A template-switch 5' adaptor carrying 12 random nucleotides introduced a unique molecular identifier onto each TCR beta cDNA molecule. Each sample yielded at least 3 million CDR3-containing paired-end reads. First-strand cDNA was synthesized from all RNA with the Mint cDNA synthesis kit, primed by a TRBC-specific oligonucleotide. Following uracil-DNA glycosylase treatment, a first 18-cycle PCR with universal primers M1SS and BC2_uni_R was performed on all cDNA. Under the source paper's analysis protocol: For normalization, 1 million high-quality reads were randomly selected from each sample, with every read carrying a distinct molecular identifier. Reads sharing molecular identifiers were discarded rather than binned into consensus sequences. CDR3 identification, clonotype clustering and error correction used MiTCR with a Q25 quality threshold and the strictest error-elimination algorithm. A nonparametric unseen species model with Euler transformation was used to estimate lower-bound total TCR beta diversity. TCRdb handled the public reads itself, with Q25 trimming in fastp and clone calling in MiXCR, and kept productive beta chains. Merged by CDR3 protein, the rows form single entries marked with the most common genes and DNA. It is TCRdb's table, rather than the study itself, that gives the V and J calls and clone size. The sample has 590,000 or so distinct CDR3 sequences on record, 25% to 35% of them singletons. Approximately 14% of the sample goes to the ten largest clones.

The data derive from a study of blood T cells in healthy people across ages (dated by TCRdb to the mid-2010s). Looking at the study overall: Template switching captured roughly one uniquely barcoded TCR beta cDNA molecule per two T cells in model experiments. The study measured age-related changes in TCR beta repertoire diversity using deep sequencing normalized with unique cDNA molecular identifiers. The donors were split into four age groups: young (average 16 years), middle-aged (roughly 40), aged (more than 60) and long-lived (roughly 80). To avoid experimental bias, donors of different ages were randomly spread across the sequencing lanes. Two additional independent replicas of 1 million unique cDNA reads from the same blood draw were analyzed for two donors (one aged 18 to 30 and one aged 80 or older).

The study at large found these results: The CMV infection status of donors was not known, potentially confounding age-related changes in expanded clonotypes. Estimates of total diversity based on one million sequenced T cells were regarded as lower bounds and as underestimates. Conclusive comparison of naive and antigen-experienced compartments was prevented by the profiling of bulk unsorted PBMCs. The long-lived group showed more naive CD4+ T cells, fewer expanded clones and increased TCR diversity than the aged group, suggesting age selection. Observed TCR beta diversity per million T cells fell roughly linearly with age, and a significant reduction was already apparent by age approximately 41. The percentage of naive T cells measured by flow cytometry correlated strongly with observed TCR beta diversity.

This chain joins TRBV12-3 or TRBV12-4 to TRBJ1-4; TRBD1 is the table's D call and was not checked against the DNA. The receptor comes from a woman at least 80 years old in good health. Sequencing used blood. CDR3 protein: CASSFGTGTEKPFF.